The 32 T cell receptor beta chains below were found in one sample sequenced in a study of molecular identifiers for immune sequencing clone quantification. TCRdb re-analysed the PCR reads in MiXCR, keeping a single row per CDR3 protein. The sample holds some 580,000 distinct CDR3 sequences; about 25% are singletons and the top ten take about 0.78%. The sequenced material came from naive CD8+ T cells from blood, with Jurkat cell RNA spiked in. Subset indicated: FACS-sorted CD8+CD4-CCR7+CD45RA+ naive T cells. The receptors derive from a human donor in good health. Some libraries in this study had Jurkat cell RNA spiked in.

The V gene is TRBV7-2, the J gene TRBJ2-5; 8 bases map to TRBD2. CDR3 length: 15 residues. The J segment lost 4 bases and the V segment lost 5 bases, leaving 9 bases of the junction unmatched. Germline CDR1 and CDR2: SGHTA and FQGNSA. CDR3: CASSRWAGGVETQYF. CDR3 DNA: TGTGCCAGCAGCCGATGGGCGGGAGGTGTAGAGACCCAGTACTTC.

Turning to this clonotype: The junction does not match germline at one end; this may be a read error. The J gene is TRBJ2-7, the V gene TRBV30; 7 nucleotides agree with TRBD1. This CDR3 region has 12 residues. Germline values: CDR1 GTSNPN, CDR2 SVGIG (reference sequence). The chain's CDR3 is CAWSAQGDEQCF. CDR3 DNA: TGTGCCTGGAGTGCCCAGGGGGACGAGCAGTGCTTC.

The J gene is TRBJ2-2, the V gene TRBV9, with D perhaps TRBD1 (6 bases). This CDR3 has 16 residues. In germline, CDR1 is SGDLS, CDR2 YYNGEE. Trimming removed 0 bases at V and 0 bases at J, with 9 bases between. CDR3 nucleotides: TGTGCCAGCAGCGTAGAAGACAGGTCGAACACCGGGGAGCTGTTTTTT. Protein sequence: CASSVEDRSNTGELFF.

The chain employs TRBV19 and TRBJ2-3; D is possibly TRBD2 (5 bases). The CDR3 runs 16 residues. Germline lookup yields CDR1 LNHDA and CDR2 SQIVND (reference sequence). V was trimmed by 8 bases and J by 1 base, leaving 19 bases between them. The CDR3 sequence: CASSLNPGWGTDTQYF. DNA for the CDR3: TGTGCCAGTTCCCTCAATCCGGGGTGGGGCACAGATACGCAGTATTTT.

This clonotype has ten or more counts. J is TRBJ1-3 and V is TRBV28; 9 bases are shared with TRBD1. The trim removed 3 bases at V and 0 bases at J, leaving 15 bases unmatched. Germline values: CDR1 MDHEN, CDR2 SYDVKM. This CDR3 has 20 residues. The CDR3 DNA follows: TGTGCCAGCAGTTTTTCCGCGGGCCGGGACAGGGTCTACTCTGGAAACACCATATATTTT. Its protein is CASSFSAGRDRVYSGNTIYF.

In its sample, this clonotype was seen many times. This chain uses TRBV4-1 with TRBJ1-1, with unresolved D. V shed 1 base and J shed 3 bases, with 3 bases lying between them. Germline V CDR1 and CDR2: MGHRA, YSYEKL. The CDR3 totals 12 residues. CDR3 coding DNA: TGCGCCAGCAGCCAAGTTTACACTGAAGCTTTCTTT. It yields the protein CASSQVYTEAFF.

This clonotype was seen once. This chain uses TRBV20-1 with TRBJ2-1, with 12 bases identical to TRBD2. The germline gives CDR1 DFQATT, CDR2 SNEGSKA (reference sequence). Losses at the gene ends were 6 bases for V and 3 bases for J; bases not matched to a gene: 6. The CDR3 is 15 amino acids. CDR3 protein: CSAPRTSGIYNEQFF. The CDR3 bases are TGCAGTGCCCCCAGGACTAGCGGGATCTACAATGAGCAGTTCTTC.

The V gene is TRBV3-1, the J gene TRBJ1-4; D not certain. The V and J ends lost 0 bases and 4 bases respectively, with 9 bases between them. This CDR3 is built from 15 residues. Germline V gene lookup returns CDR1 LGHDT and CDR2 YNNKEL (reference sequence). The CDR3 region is CASSQDGVINEKLFF. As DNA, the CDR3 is TGTGCCAGCAGCCAAGACGGGGTGATTAATGAAAAACTGTTTTTT.

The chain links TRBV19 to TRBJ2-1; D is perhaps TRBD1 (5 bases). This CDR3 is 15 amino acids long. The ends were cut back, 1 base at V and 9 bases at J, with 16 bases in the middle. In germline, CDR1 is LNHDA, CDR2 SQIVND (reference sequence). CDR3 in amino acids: CASSIVPGQGVEQFF. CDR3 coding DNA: TGTGCCAGTAGTATAGTACCAGGACAAGGGGTTGAGCAGTTCTTC.

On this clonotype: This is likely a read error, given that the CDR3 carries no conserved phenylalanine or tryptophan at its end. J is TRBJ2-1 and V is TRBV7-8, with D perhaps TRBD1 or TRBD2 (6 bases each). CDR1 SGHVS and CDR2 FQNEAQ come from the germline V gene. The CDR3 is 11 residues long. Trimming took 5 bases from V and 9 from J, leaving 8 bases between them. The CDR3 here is CASSPGAEQFL. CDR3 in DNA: TGTGCCAGCAGCCCGGGGGCTGAGCAGTTCCTC.

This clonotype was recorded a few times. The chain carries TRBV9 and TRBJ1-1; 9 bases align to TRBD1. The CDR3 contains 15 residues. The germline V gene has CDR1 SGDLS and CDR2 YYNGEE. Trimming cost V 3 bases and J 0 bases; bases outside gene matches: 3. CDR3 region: CASSDGQGMNTEAFF. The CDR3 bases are TGTGCCAGCAGCGATGGACAGGGGATGAACACTGAAGCTTTCTTT.

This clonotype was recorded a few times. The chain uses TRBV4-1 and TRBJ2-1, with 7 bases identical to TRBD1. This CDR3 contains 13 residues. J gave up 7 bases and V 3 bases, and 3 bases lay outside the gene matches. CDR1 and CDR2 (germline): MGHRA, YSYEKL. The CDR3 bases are TGCGCCAGCAGCCAGAGCAGGGGGAATGAGCAGTTCTTC. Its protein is CASSQSRGNEQFF.

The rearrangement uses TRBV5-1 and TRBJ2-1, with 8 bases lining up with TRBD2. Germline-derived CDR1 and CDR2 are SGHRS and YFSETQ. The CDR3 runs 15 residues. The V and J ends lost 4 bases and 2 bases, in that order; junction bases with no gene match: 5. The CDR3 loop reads CASSLPGGAYNEQFF. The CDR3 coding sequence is TGCGCCAGCAGCCTTCCGGGGGGGGCCTACAATGAGCAGTTCTTC.

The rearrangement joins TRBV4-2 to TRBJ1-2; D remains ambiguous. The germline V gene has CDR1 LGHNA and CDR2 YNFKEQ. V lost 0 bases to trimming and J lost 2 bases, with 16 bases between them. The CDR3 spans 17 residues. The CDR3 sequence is CASSQDQTFDGNYGYTF. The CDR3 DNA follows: TGTGCCAGCAGCCAAGATCAAACCTTTGATGGCAACTATGGCTACACCTTC.

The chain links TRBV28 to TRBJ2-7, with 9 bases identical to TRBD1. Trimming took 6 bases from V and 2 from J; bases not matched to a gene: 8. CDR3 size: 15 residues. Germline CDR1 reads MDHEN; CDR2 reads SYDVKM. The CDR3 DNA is TGTGCCAGCAGCTGGGACAGGGAGAATACCTACGAGCAGTACTTC. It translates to CASSWDRENTYEQYF.

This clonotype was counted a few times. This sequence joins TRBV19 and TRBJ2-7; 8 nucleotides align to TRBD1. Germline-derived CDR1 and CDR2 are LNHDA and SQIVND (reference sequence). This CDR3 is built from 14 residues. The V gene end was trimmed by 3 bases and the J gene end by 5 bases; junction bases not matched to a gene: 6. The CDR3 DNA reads TGTGCCAGTAGTATCCGGACAGGGTGGCACGAGCAGTACTTC. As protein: CASSIRTGWHEQYF.

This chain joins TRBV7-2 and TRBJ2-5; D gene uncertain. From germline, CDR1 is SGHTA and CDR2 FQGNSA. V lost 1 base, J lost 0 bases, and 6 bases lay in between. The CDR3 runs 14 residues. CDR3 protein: CASSLGRYQETQYF. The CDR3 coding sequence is TGTGCCAGCAGCTTAGGACGGTACCAAGAGACCCAGTACTTC.

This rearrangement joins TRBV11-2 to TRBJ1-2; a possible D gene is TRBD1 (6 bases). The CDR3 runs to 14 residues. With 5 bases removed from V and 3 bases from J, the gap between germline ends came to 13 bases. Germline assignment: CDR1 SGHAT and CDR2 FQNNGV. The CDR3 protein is CASSQSQGHYGYTF. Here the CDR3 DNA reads TGTGCCAGCAGCCAATCGCAGGGGCACTATGGCTACACCTTC.

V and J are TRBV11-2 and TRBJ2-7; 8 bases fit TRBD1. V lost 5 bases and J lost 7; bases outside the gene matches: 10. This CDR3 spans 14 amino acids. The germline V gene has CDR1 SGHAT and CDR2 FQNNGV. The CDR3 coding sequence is TGTGCCAGCAGCCCTCGCGGACAGGGATGGGAGCAGTACTTC. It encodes CASSPRGQGWEQYF.

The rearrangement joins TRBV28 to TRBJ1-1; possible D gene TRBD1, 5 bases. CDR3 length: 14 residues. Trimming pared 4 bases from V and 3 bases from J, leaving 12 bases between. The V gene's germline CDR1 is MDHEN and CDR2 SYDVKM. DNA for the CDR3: TGTGCCAGCAGTTCTGGGGCAGCCTACACTGAAGCTTTCTTT. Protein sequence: CASSSGAAYTEAFF. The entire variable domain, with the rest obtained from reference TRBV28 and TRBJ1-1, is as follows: DVKVTQSSRYLVKRTGEKVFLECVQDMDHENMFWYRQDPGLGLRLIYFSYDVKMKEKGDIPEGYSVSREKKERFSLILESASTNQTSMYLCASSSGAAYTEAFFGQGTRLTVV.

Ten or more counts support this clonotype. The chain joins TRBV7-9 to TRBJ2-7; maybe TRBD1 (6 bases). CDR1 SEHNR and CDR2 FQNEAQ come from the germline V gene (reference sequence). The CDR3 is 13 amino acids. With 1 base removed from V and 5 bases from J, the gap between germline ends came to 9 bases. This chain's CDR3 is CASSLGQGNEQYF. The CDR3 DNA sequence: TGTGCCAGCAGCTTAGGGCAGGGGAACGAGCAGTACTTC.

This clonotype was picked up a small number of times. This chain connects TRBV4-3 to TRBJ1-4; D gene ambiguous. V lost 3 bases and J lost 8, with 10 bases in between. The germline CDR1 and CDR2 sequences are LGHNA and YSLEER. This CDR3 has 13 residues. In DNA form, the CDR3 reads TGCGCCAGCAGCCAGGACCCCTTGGAAAAACTGTTTTTT. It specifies CASSQDPLEKLFF.

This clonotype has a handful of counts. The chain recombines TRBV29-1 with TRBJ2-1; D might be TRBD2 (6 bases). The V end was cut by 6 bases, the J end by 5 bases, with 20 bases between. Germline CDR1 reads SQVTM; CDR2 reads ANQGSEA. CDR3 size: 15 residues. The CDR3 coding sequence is TGCAGCGTGCTAACGGAGGGAGGCCTAGACAATGAGCAGTTCTTC. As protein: CSVLTEGGLDNEQFF.

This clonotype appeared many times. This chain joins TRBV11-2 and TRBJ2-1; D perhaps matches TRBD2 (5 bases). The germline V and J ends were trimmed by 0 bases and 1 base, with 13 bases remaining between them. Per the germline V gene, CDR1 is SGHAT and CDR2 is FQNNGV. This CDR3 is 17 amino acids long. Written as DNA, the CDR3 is TGTGCCAGCAGCTTAGAACCGATTAGCGAATCCTACAATGAGCAGTTCTTC. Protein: CASSLEPISESYNEQFF.

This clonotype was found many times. The CDR3 DNA follows: TGCGCCAGCAGCCCCCCGGGGACAGATGAGCAGTACTTC. Its protein is CASSPPGTDEQYF. The gene calls are TRBV4-3 and TRBJ2-7, with 7 bases lining up with TRBD1. Germline CDR1 is LGHNA and CDR2 is YSLEER. The CDR3 loop spans 13 amino acids. J was trimmed by 7 bases and V by 4 bases; bases with no gene match: 7.

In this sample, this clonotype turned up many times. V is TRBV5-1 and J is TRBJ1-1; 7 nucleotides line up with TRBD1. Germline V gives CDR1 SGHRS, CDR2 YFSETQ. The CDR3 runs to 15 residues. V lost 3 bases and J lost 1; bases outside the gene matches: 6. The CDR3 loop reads CASSYTGATNTEAFF. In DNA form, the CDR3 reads TGCGCCAGCAGCTATACAGGGGCGACGAACACTGAAGCTTTCTTT. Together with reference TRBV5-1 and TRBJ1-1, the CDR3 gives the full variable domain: KAGVTQTPRYLIKTRGQQVTLSCSPISGHRSVSWYQQTPGQGLQFLFEYFSETQRNKGNFPGRFSGRQFSNSRSEMNVSTLELGDSALYLCASSYTGATNTEAFFGQGTRLTVV.

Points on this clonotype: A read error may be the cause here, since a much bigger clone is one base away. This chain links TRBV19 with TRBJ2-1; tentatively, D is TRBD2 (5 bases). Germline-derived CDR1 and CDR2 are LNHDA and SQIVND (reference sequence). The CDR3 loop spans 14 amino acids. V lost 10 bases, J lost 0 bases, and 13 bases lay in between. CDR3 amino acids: CATRDHSSYNEQFF. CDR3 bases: TGTGCCACACGGGATCACAGCTCCTACAATGAGCAGTTCTTC.

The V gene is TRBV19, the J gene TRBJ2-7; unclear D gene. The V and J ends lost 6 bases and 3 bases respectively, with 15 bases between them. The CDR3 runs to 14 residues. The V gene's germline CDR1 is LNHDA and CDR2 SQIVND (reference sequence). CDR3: CASSGANRFYEQYF. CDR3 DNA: TGTGCCAGTAGCGGAGCCAACCGATTCTACGAGCAGTACTTC.

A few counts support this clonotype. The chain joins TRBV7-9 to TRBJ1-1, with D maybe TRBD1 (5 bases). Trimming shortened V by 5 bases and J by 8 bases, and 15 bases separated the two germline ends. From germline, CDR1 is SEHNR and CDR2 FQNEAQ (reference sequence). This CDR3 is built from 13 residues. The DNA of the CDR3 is TGTGCCAGCAGCAGCGGATCAGGGAGGGAAGCTTTCTTT. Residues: CASSSGSGREAFF.

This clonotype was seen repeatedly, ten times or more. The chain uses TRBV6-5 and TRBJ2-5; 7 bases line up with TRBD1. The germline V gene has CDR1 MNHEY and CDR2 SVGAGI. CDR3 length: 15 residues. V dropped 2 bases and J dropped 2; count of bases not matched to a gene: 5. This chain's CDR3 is CASSYTGTAQETQYF. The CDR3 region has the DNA TGTGCCAGCAGTTACACCGGGACAGCTCAAGAGACCCAGTACTTC.

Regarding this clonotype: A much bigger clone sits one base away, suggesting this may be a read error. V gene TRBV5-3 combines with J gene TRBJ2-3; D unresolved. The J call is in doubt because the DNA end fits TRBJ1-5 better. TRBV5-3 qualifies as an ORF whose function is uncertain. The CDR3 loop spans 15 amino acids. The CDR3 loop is CASSPPVGDTDTQHF. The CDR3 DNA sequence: TGTGCCAGCAGCCCGCCCGTAGGCGACACAGATACGCAGCATTTT.

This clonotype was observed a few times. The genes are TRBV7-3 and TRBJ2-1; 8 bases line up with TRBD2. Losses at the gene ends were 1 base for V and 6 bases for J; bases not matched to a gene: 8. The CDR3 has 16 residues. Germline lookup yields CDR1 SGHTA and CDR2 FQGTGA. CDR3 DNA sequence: TGTGCCAGCAGCTTAATGGGCGGGGGGACGGTCAATGAGCAGTTCTTC. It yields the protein CASSLMGGGTVNEQFF. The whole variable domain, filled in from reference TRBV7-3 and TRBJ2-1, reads GAGVSQTPSNKVTEKGKYVELRCDPISGHTALYWYRQSLGQGPEFLIYFQGTGAADDSGLPNDRFFAVRPEGSVSTLKIQRTERGDSAVYLCASSLMGGGTVNEQFFGPGTRLTVL.